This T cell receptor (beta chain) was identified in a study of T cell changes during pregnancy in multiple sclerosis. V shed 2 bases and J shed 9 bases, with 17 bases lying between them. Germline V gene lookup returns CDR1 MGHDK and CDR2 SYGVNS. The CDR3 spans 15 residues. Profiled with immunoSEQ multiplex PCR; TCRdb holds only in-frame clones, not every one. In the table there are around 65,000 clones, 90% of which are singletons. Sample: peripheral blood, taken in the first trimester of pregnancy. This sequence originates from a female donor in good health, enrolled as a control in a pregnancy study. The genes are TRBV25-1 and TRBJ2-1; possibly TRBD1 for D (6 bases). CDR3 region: CASSETGHLESEQFF. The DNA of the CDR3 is TGTGCCAGCAGTGAAACGGGACACCTAGAGAGTGAGCAGTTCTTC.